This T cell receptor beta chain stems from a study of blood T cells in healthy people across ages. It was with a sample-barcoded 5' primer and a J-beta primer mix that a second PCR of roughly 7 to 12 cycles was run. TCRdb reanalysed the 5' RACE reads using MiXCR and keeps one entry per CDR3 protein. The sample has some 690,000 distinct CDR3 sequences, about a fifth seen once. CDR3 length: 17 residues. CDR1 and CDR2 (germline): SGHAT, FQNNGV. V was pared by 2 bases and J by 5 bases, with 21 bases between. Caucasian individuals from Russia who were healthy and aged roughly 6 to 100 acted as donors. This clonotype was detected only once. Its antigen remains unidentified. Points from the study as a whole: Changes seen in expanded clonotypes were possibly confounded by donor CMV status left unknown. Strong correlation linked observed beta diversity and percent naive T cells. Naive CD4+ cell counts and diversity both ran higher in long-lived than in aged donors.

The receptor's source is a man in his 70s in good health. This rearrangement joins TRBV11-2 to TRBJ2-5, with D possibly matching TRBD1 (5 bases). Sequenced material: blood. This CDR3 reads CASSLTLNHGRGETQYF. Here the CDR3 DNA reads TGTGCCAGCAGCTTAACGCTTAACCACGGAAGGGGCGAGACCCAGTACTTC.